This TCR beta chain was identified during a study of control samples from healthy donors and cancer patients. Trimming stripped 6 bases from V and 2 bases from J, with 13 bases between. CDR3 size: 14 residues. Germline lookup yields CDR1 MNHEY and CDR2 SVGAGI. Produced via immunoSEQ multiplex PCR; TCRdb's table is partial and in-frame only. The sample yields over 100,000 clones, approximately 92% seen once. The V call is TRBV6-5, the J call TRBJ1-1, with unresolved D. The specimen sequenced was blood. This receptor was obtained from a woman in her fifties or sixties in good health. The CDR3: CASSPLPTNTEAFF. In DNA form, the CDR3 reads TGTGCCAGCAGCCCCTTACCTACCAACACTGAAGCTTTCTTT.